The TCR beta chain under discussion was sequenced for a study of T cell responses to AZD1222 COVID-19 vaccine. V was cut by 1 base and J by 0 bases, with 13 bases left in between. Germline V CDR1 and CDR2: LGHDT, YNNKEL (reference sequence). CDR3 length equals 17 residues. Whole-study findings and limits: As reported, nearly half of all spike-specific TCRs target variant regions that are unmutated. Spike-specific TCR breadth and depth both grew after two AZD1222 doses. There were mostly white British donors and more females than males, and clonal diversity was possibly underestimated.

To note about this clone: Its antigen is unidentified.

Libraries were prepared by immunoSEQ multiplex PCR; TCRdb keeps only in-frame clonotypes and omits some of them. The repertoire holds approximately 43,000 clones, with approximately 89% as singletons. This receptor was obtained from an adult who received the AZD1222 COVID-19 vaccine. Sequences were derived from peripheral blood, sampled 28 days after the second AZD1222 dose. The V gene is TRBV3-1 (or the pseudogene TRBV3-2), the J gene TRBJ1-3; a weak D match, TRBD1 (5 bases). The CDR3 sequence is CASSQAGVGYSGNTIYF. The CDR3 nucleotides read TGTGCCAGCAGCCAAGCGGGGGTAGGATACTCTGGAAACACCATATATTTT.